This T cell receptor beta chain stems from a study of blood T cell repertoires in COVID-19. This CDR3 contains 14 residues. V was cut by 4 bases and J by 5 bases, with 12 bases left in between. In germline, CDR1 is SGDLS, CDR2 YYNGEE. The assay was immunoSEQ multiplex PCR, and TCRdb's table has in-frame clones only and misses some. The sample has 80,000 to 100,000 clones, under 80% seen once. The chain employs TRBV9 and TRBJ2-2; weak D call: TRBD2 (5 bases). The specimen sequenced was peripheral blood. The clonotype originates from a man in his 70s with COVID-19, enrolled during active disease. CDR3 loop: CASSSTPGTGELFF. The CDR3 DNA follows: TGTGCCAGCAGCTCCACCCCGGGGACCGGGGAGCTGTTTTTT.